This T cell receptor beta chain was obtained from a study of T cell responses to AZD1222 COVID-19 vaccine (dated by TCRdb to about 2021). Looking at the study overall: A total of about 230 trial participants underwent TCR sequencing, of whom some 210 received two doses of AZD1222 and 26 received two doses of the MenACWY control vaccine. Trial participants were enrolled by age into subgroups of 18-55, 56-69 and 70-plus years, and around 140, 26 and 57 TCR-sequenced participants, respectively, were included in these subgroups.

For this clone: This receptor's antigen is unknown. One base away there is no much larger clone; base qualities are not given.

According to the study, the label for this sample's time point signals: about 28 days (+/-7) after the second vaccine dose. Because spike-specific TCR depth and breadth did not differ between the two schedules, AZD1222 recipients who got a second dose at roughly 4 weeks were pooled with those who got a second dose at roughly 12 weeks. The vaccinee samples were drawn from two UK trials, COV001 and COV002, one of which was a single-blind randomized controlled phase 2/3 trial testing AZD1222 (ChAdOx1 nCoV-19) in healthy adults. For TCRbeta chain sequencing, PBMC samples from trial participants were taken at day 0 and at day 28 after the second dose. Including cysteine and phenylalanine, the CDR3 has 12 amino acids. The kept DNA is CDR3 alone, 36 bases in frame from the first base. CDR1 SQVTM and CDR2 ANQGSEA are derived from the germline V gene. V is reduced by 4 bases and J by 5 bases, leaving a spacing of 8 bases between them.

General study outcomes and caveats: Because no day 14 peak-response samples were available, the repertoires could be characterized only after the peak T cell response. Conclusions about previously exposed vaccinees are limited, since just five or six AZD1222 recipients were seropositive for SARS-CoV-2 at baseline. Participants were mostly white British, with more females than males. The authors suggested clonal diversity may have been underestimated. The whole spike protein was spanned by vaccine-associated CD4 TCRs, and dominant responses were seen in regions 160-218 and 743-854. A significant rise in spike-specific TCR breadth and depth was observed after two AZD1222 doses relative to day 0 and relative to MenACWY recipients. The 56-69-year group was small, and its depth increase did not reach significance, likely because of low power. Nearly half of unique spike-specific TCRs reportedly recognized epitopes outside regions mutated in the B.1.351 and B.1.1.7 variants.

The CDR3 regions of human TCRbeta chains were analyzed by immunosequencing. In the authors' own workflow: TCRs in the repertoires were matched against a reference library of SARS-CoV-2-specific TCRs that had been generated with the MIRA antigen-specificity platform. Breadth meant the fraction of unique TCRs that were SARS-CoV-2-associated, whereas depth meant the fraction of total T cells that were SARS-CoV-2-associated. Using the MIRA data, every spike-specific TCR was mapped to the spike region that the TCR reacted to and assigned to either a CD4 or a CD8 class. Log10-transformed breadth and depth values were compared by one-way ANOVA with Sidak's multiple comparisons tests. This immuneACCESS table, as held by TCRdb, lists in-frame sequences with V and J called but not all clones. Of the missing ones, under half trace to an unresolved V gene in checked studies; the others have no known cause. D and trimming come from the DNA, and the V and J calls and clone size come from that table. The sample table contains some 120,000 clones; only one count was recorded for roughly 93% of them. The ten largest account for 1.5% to 2% of the sample.

The sequence came from an adult who received the AZD1222 COVID-19 vaccine. Material: peripheral blood, obtained 28 days after the second AZD1222 dose. The receptor chain draws on TRBV29-1 and TRBJ2-2; tentative D gene TRBD1, with 6 bases matching. In nucleotide form, the sequence is TGCAGCGTTGGGGGGCTAACCGGGGAGCTGTTTTTT. The encoded protein is CSVGGLTGELFF.